Listed below are T cell receptor beta chains from one sample, sequenced in a study of cytomegalovirus exposure and HLA in healthy donors. This table comes from immunoSEQ multiplex PCR, and its TCRdb copy is limited to in-frame clones, with some not included. The sample has roughly 330,000 clones, approximately 86% seen once. Specimen: PBMCs. The origin of the receptors is a woman in her twenties or thirties in good health and CMV-seropositive. The CDR3 runs from the conserved cysteine through the conserved F or W. The order of the fields is CDR3 DNA, CDR3 protein, clone size, V gene, J gene, D gene. The D gene is left open where the match is weak. Not all rows give a size; the values are once, few, many and, for expanded clones, a class.

CDR3 DNA: TGTGCCAGCAGCGCAGTAGCGGGGGCCGAGCAGTACTTC
CDR3 protein: CASSAVAGAEQYF
clone size: NA
V gene: TRBV7-8
J gene: TRBJ2-7
D gene: TRBD2

CDR3 DNA: TGTGCCAGCAGCTTGTCGGTGCTGCAGGGGATATCCTACAATGAGCAGTTCTTC
CDR3 protein: CASSLSVLQGISYNEQFF
clone size: NA
V gene: TRBV5-6
J gene: TRBJ2-1
D gene: NA

CDR3 DNA: TGTGCCAGCAGTAGACAGGGAGGGAACACTGAAGCTTTCTTT
CDR3 protein: CASSRQGGNTEAFF
clone size: NA
V gene: TRBV28
J gene: TRBJ1-1
D gene: TRBD1

CDR3 DNA: TGCGCCAGCAGCTTGGGTTCCACAGATACGCAGTATTTT
CDR3 protein: CASSLGSTDTQYF
clone size: NA
V gene: TRBV5-1
J gene: TRBJ2-3
D gene: NA

CDR3 DNA: TGTGCCAGCAGCCCTTCGGGACTAGCTTTCAATGAGCAGTTCTTC
CDR3 protein: CASSPSGLAFNEQFF
clone size: NA
V gene: TRBV28
J gene: TRBJ2-1
D gene: TRBD2

CDR3 DNA: TGTGCCAGCAGGACCTCTATCGATGAGCAGTTCTTC
CDR3 protein: CASRTSIDEQFF
clone size: NA
V gene: TRBV7-2
J gene: TRBJ2-1
D gene: NA

CDR3 DNA: TGTGCCATCCAGGACTCCTACAATGAGCAGTTCTTC
CDR3 protein: CAIQDSYNEQFF
clone size: NA
V gene: TRBV2
J gene: TRBJ2-1
D gene: NA

CDR3 DNA: TGTGCCAGCAGCAACAGGGACGGGGGGCCTCGCGAGCAGTACTTC
CDR3 protein: CASSNRDGGPREQYF
clone size: NA
V gene: TRBV5-4
J gene: TRBJ2-7
D gene: NA

CDR3 DNA: TGTGCCAGTAGTACCGGACTAGCGGGCGACGAGCAGTACTTC
CDR3 protein: CASSTGLAGDEQYF
clone size: once
V gene: TRBV19
J gene: TRBJ2-7
D gene: TRBD2

CDR3 DNA: TGTGCCAGCAGTCCCCGGGACAGGGGATTTGAGCAGTACTTC
CDR3 protein: CASSPRDRGFEQYF
clone size: NA
V gene: TRBV25-1
J gene: TRBJ2-7
D gene: TRBD1

CDR3 DNA: TGCAGCGTTGAGTATCCTAGCGGGGGTACCGGGGAGCTGTTTTTT
CDR3 protein: CSVEYPSGGTGELFF
clone size: NA
V gene: TRBV29-1
J gene: TRBJ2-2
D gene: TRBD2

CDR3 DNA: TGTGCCAGCAGTTCCTTGGGACAGGGGTTAATCGAGCAGTACTTC
CDR3 protein: CASSSLGQGLIEQYF
clone size: NA
V gene: TRBV6-6
J gene: TRBJ2-7
D gene: TRBD1